The source of this TCR beta chain is a study of blood T cell repertoires in COVID-19. Study at large: Samples of COVID-19 (acute and convalescent) were obtained from the United States, Italy and Spain. From T cells, B-cell-depleted T cells, or PBMCs came the material, which was cDNA or gDNA.

This CDR3 contains 15 residues. The J segment lost 6 bases and the V segment lost 1 base, leaving 5 bases of the junction unmatched. Germline CDR1 reads SGHTA; CDR2 reads FQGNSA. Per the original data handling: Amplified reference gene primers provided the basis for estimating nucleated cell counts. Repertoires were generated with immunoSEQ multiplex PCR, while TCRdb's copy carries only in-frame clones and drops some. The V and J calls and clone size are taken from that table; D and trimming were inferred from the DNA. The table has 100,000 to 150,000 clones, around four fifths seen once; the top ten hold approximately 25%.

The chain is built from TRBV7-2 and TRBJ1-4; TRBD1 aligns across 7 bases. The sequence derives from a human donor in a cohort sampled during active COVID-19. The sequencing sample was made of peripheral blood. The CDR3 loop is CASSLGGTDYEKLFF. The DNA for the CDR3 is TGTGCCAGCAGCTTAGGCGGGACAGATTATGAAAAACTGTTTTTT.